This TCR beta chain was obtained from a study of breast tumors, draining lymph nodes, adjacent tissues. The study, taken as a whole, reports: The lymph node origin of tumor T cells was framed as consistent with a hypothesis, not demonstrated. The data were judged consistent with most tumor T cells coming from lymph node and expanding in tumor.

Germline V gene data show CDR1 as LGHDT and CDR2 as YNNKEL (reference sequence). The V end was cut by 1 base, the J end by 8 bases, with 11 bases between. This CDR3 spans 13 amino acids. Axillary draining lymph nodes of breast cancer patients supplied the node samples. TCRdb processed the multiplex PCR reads anew with MiXCR; each CDR3 protein has one entry. The table lists some 140,000 distinct CDR3 sequences, around 20% of them singletons. This clonotype has at least ten counts. Its specificity is unknown. This sequence originates from a female donor with breast cancer. Some clones in this sample may be carry-over from other donors' samples. This chain uses TRBV3-1 with TRBJ1-2; D unclear. The sequenced sample consisted of axillary lymph node tissue. The CDR3 reads CASSQVLSSGYTF. CDR3 in DNA: TGTGCCAGCAGCCAAGTTTTAAGTTCAGGCTACACCTTC.